These T cell receptor beta chains were read from a single sample in a study of blood T cell repertoires in COVID-19. Profiling relied on immunoSEQ multiplex PCR, and the TCRdb table lists in-frame clones only, not all of them. Of about 400,000 clones in the sample, roughly 90% were seen once. The sequenced sample was PBMCs or T cells enriched from blood (not recorded which). Receptors originate from a young woman with acute COVID-19. Both conserved end residues are part of each CDR3. A D gene is named only where the DNA matches it firmly. The size of a clone is reported for some rows only, either as once, few or many, or as a class for expanded clones.

size	J	D	V	CDR3	DNA
once	TRBJ1-1	NA	TRBV12-3/TRBV12-4	CASSLRPSGAFF	TGTGCCAGCAGTTTAAGACCCTCCGGGGCTTTCTTT
NA	TRBJ1-3	NA	TRBV2	CASSTRQVLSGNTIYF	TGTGCCAGCAGTACCCGACAGGTCCTCTCTGGAAACACCATATATTTT
few	TRBJ1-6	NA	TRBV2	CASFGQSYNSPLHF	TGTGCCAGTTTTGGACAGAGCTATAATTCACCCCTCCACTTT
NA	TRBJ2-7	TRBD2	TRBV2	CASTGTGLAGGKQYF	TGTGCCAGCACCGGGACGGGACTAGCGGGGGGGAAGCAGTACTTC
NA	TRBJ1-1	TRBD1	TRBV20-1	CSASAWDRGLNEAFF	TGCAGTGCTAGTGCCTGGGACAGGGGGCTTAATGAAGCTTTCTTT
NA	TRBJ1-6	NA	TRBV19	CASSMRQDNSPLHF	TGTGCCAGTAGTATGAGACAGGATAATTCACCCCTCCACTTT
NA	TRBJ1-2	TRBD1	TRBV9	CASSEGQSYGYTF	TGTGCCAGCAGCGAGGGACAGTCCTATGGCTACACCTTC
NA	TRBJ1-1	NA	TRBV5-1	CASSLELGNTEAFF	TGCGCCAGCAGCTTGGAACTGGGCAACACTGAAGCTTTCTTT
NA	TRBJ2-7	TRBD2	TRBV25-1	CASSPSGGSYEQYF	TGTGCCAGCAGTCCCTCGGGGGGCTCCTACGAGCAGTACTTC
NA	TRBJ2-7	NA	TRBV7-8	CASSLEGGGMSSYEQYF	TGTGCCAGCAGCTTAGAAGGTGGAGGAATGAGCTCCTACGAGCAGTACTTC
NA	TRBJ1-1	NA	TRBV25-1	CASGSLGGHEAFF	TGTGCCAGCGGATCGTTGGGGGGGCATGAAGCTTTCTTT
NA	TRBJ2-6	TRBD1	TRBV7-9	CASTLDGTGNSGANVLTF	TGTGCCAGCACCCTAGACGGGACAGGAAACTCTGGGGCCAACGTCCTGACTTTC
NA	TRBJ1-2	NA	TRBV25-1	CATQRGSETGGYTF	TGTGCCACTCAAAGGGGATCTGAGACAGGAGGCTACACCTTC
NA	TRBJ2-2	NA	TRBV27	CASSNQGGRIGELFF	TGTGCCAGCAGCAATCAAGGGGGAAGGATCGGGGAGCTGTTTTTT